One and the same sample provided the 11 T cell receptor beta chains below, sequenced in a study of cytomegalovirus exposure and HLA in healthy donors. The PCR ran on 60 Vbeta and 13 Jbeta primers. Clones were read by immunoSEQ multiplex PCR, and TCRdb kept only the in-frame ones, dropping some. The sample has roughly 240,000 clones; about 85% are singletons. Sequencing was performed on PBMCs. The receptor source for this set is a girl aged 2 to 10 in good health and CMV-seronegative.

V and J are TRBV12-5 and TRBJ1-4; possible D gene TRBD1, 6 bases. This CDR3 has 16 residues. CDR1 is LGHNT and CDR2 is FRNRAP in the germline V gene. The V and J ends lost 3 bases and 0 bases respectively, with 11 bases between them. CDR3: CASGFGQTSTNEKLFF. DNA of the CDR3: TGTGCTAGTGGTTTCGGACAGACTTCAACTAATGAAAAACTGTTTTTT.

The rearrangement joins TRBV11-2 to TRBJ1-2; 10 bases are a match to TRBD1. The junction had 3 bases not matched to a gene; V was cut back by 5 bases and J by 3 bases. Looked up from germline, CDR1 is SGHAT and CDR2 is FQNNGV. This CDR3 has 14 amino acids. CDR3 nucleotide sequence: TGTGCCAGCAGCCGGGACAGGGGAGACTATGGCTACACCTTC. This codes for CASSRDRGDYGYTF.

The chain carries TRBV6-5 and TRBJ2-7; D unresolved. This CDR3 is built from 12 residues. Germline CDR1 reads MNHEY; CDR2 reads SVGAGI. V lost 4 bases and J lost 4, with 8 bases in between. The CDR3, as DNA: TGTGCCAGCAGTTCTGAACTATACGAGCAGTACTTC. Its protein is CASSSELYEQYF.

About this clone: Other nucleotide sequences from this sample produce the same CDR3. The chain is built from TRBV6-5 and TRBJ1-1; D is ambiguous. CDR1 is MNHEY and CDR2 is SVGAGI in the germline V gene. The CDR3 consists of 13 residues. Between the trimmed V and J ends, which lost 0 bases and 4 bases, there was a span of 6 bases. For the CDR3, the DNA is TGTGCCAGCAGTTACTCTCGGGTCACTGAAGCTTTCTTT. Its translation: CASSYSRVTEAFF.

The V call is TRBV6-5, the J call TRBJ1-2, with 11 bases matching TRBD1. The CDR3 extends over 15 amino acids. Germline loops: CDR1 MNHEY, CDR2 SVGAGI. The J segment lost 4 bases and the V segment lost 6 bases, leaving 7 bases of the junction unmatched. The CDR3 sequence: CASRDGTGGVYGYTF. In DNA, the CDR3 is TGTGCCAGCAGGGATGGGACAGGGGGTGTCTATGGCTACACCTTC.

This chain uses TRBV5-1 with TRBJ2-3; the D gene is possibly TRBD2 (7 bases). CDR1 is SGHRS and CDR2 is YFSETQ in the germline V gene. Trimming removed 0 bases from V and 1 base from J, with 12 bases in between. This CDR3 has 16 amino acids. The CDR3 DNA is TGCGCCAGCAGCTTGGGTGGGGGGGCACGCACAGATACGCAGTATTTT. Its protein is CASSLGGGARTDTQYF. The complete variable domain, with remaining parts taken from reference TRBV5-1 and TRBJ2-3, reads KAGVTQTPRYLIKTRGQQVTLSCSPISGHRSVSWYQQTPGQGLQFLFEYFSETQRNKGNFPGRFSGRQFSNSRSEMNVSTLELGDSALYLCASSLGGGARTDTQYFGPGTRLTVL.

The chain employs TRBV5-1 and TRBJ2-5; 9 bases line up with TRBD2. The CDR3 runs to 16 residues. Germline CDR1 SGHRS, CDR2 YFSETQ. V lost 1 base to trimming and J lost 3 bases; unmatched junction nucleotides: 7. The CDR3 region has the DNA TGCGCCAGCAGCTTGCTTAGCGGGGGACTTAAAGAGACCCAGTACTTC. Its translation: CASSLLSGGLKETQYF.

This CDR3 is CASSLERGTSIYNEQFF. The CDR3 bases are TGTGCCAGCAGCTTAGAAAGGGGGACCTCCATATACAATGAGCAGTTCTTC. The chain joins TRBV7-6 to TRBJ2-1; weak D call: TRBD1 (6 bases). V lost 1 base, J lost 4 bases, and 17 bases lay in between. The germline V gene encodes CDR1 SGHVS and CDR2 FNYEAQ. This CDR3 spans 17 amino acids.

V is TRBV6-5 and J is TRBJ1-6; no firm D call. The CDR3 is 16 amino acids. V was cut by 1 base and J by 0 bases, with 7 bases left in between. The germline V gene encodes CDR1 MNHEY and CDR2 SVGAGI. CDR3 nucleotides: TGTGCCAGCAGTTACTATGGTAGCTCCTATAATTCACCCCTCCACTTT. Translating it yields CASSYYGSSYNSPLHF.

V gene TRBV2 combines with J gene TRBJ2-2, with 10 bases that match TRBD1. Germline CDR1 SNHLY, CDR2 FYNNEI. J lost 7 bases, V lost 7 bases, and 6 bases had no gene match. This CDR3 is built from 14 residues. The CDR3 DNA reads as TGTGCCAGCACCTCCGGGACAGGGGTCGGGGAGCTGTTTTTT. Its translation: CASTSGTGVGELFF.

Only one count was recorded for this clone. The rearrangement links TRBV6-5 to TRBJ2-7, with TRBD2 matching 8 bases. The length of the CDR3 is 16 residues. Germline loops: CDR1 MNHEY, CDR2 SVGAGI. The trim removed 2 bases at V and 2 bases at J, leaving 8 bases unmatched. Here the CDR3 DNA reads TGTGCCAGCAGTTACACGTTAGCGGGAAAGGCCTACGAGCAGTACTTC. It codes for CASSYTLAGKAYEQYF.